This entry is about one T cell receptor (beta chain). The TCR beta library used iRepertoire HTBI primers with Arm-PCR amplification of CDR3. Each CDR3 protein gets one entry after TCRdb re-called the multiplex PCR reads with MiXCR. Among 580,000 or so distinct CDR3 sequences listed, 15% to 20% were seen once. These data come from a study of regulatory T cells in long-lasting Graves disease. The ends were cut back, 8 bases at V and 0 bases at J, with 8 bases in the middle. The CDR3 runs 13 residues. The germline V gene has CDR1 LGHDT and CDR2 YNNKEL (reference sequence). Time point noted: newly diagnosed GD, antithyroid drugs for less than 3 months. Scientists built the TCR library using RNA that was extracted from PBMCs. The sample was also reused in another study, on T cells in Graves' hyperthyroidism and ophthalmopathy.

The input for sequencing was peripheral blood mononuclear cells (PBMCs), taken at new diagnosis, from a patient treated with antithyroid drugs. The genes are TRBV3-1 and TRBJ2-1; D uncertain. The receptor was derived from a man aged 18-30 years with Graves disease. CDR3: CASRVSSYNEQFF. The CDR3 coding sequence is TGTGCCAGCCGGGTCAGCTCCTACAATGAGCAGTTCTTC.